The rows below give T cell receptor beta chains drawn from one sample of a study of cytomegalovirus exposure and HLA in healthy donors. Assay: immunoSEQ multiplex PCR; the TCRdb copy retains only in-frame clones and omits some. Found here are about 360,000 clones, just over 85% of them singletons; the top ten hold 0.83%. Material: PBMCs. The receptors shown here come from a woman aged 18-29 years in good health and CMV-seronegative. CDR3s include the opening cysteine and the closing phenylalanine or tryptophan. Fields, in order: V gene, J gene, CDR3 protein.

v_call: TRBV30; j_call: TRBJ1-4; cdr3_aa: CALESTTNEKLFF
v_call: TRBV28; j_call: TRBJ1-2; cdr3_aa: CASSPGTGDYGYTF
v_call: TRBV6-1; j_call: TRBJ2-7; cdr3_aa: CASSEISRGLAPYEQYF
v_call: TRBV7-7; j_call: TRBJ2-1; cdr3_aa: CASSLAPGNEQFF
v_call: TRBV6-5; j_call: TRBJ1-2; cdr3_aa: CASTLGQSYGYTF
v_call: TRBV11-2; j_call: TRBJ2-3; cdr3_aa: CASSPPAGGGQTDTQYF
v_call: TRBV19; j_call: TRBJ1-6; cdr3_aa: CASREPGNNSPLHF
v_call: TRBV9; j_call: TRBJ2-3; cdr3_aa: CASSVAEGSTDTQYF
v_call: TRBV7-6; j_call: TRBJ2-3; cdr3_aa: CASSLNPRGTGSTDTQYF
v_call: TRBV28; j_call: TRBJ1-1; cdr3_aa: CASSSLDGLTEAFF
v_call: TRBV7-9; j_call: TRBJ1-4; cdr3_aa: CASSPSRGRDEKLFF
v_call: TRBV27; j_call: TRBJ1-5; cdr3_aa: CASRITGGASNQPQHF
v_call: TRBV28; j_call: TRBJ1-2; cdr3_aa: CASSSEWSYGYTF
v_call: TRBV2; j_call: TRBJ1-2; cdr3_aa: CASSIQGVYGYTF
v_call: TRBV2; j_call: TRBJ2-7; cdr3_aa: CASSERLAGGLSYEQYF
v_call: TRBV5-6; j_call: TRBJ1-2; cdr3_aa: CASSLSRVDYTF
v_call: TRBV9; j_call: TRBJ1-5; cdr3_aa: CASSVGGGYQPQHF
v_call: TRBV18; j_call: TRBJ2-7; cdr3_aa: CASSGWTGQEEQYF
v_call: TRBV4-1; j_call: TRBJ2-3; cdr3_aa: CASSPTLAGSTDTQYF
v_call: TRBV6-5; j_call: TRBJ1-5; cdr3_aa: CASSYSDRANQPQHF
v_call: TRBV19; j_call: TRBJ1-1; cdr3_aa: CASSRTTANTEAFF
v_call: TRBV29-1; j_call: TRBJ2-7; cdr3_aa: CSVSQGSPYEQYF
v_call: TRBV5-1; j_call: TRBJ2-1; cdr3_aa: CASSGGWGSSYNEQFF
v_call: TRBV28; j_call: TRBJ2-3; cdr3_aa: CASSPSALGGRDTQYF
v_call: TRBV30; j_call: TRBJ1-5; cdr3_aa: CAWSSGISNQPQHF
v_call: TRBV27; j_call: TRBJ2-3; cdr3_aa: CASHGLTRRDTQYF
v_call: TRBV6-6; j_call: TRBJ2-7; cdr3_aa: CASSYTFPGRAEQYF
v_call: TRBV5-1; j_call: TRBJ2-1; cdr3_aa: CASSLEGGSYNEQFF
v_call: TRBV10-1; j_call: TRBJ2-1; cdr3_aa: CASSMTGSYNEQFF
v_call: TRBV6-5; j_call: TRBJ1-2; cdr3_aa: CASSYGHYGYTF
v_call: TRBV27; j_call: TRBJ1-2; cdr3_aa: CASSLSRGGLHFGYTF
v_call: TRBV27; j_call: TRBJ2-2; cdr3_aa: CASSSGTSGRWELFF
v_call: TRBV23-1; j_call: TRBJ1-5; cdr3_aa: CASSRERDRAFF
v_call: TRBV27; j_call: TRBJ2-3; cdr3_aa: CASSLRGDTQYF
v_call: TRBV29-1; j_call: TRBJ1-1; cdr3_aa: CSVEERDTRAFF
v_call: TRBV5-6; j_call: TRBJ2-1; cdr3_aa: CASSLGQRNEQFF
v_call: TRBV27; j_call: TRBJ2-1; cdr3_aa: CASSLFPGQNSYNEQFF
v_call: TRBV15; j_call: TRBJ2-7; cdr3_aa: CATSRYNTGAYEQYF
v_call: TRBV13; j_call: TRBJ1-2; cdr3_aa: CASSPDRGDGYTF
v_call: TRBV11-2; j_call: TRBJ2-5; cdr3_aa: CASSLVASGQYQETQYF
v_call: TRBV25-1; j_call: TRBJ2-7; cdr3_aa: CASSPIGSSYEQYF